These 13 T cell receptor beta chains originate from one sample sequenced in a study of blood T cell repertoires in COVID-19. The data were produced by immunoSEQ multiplex PCR, yet TCRdb's version contains in-frame clones alone and is incomplete. The top ten clones hold about 7.2% of a sample with about 210,000 clones, over 60% of them seen once. Sequenced input: peripheral blood. The receptors derive from a woman in her sixties or seventies with acute or convalescent COVID-19.

V and J are TRBV25-1 and TRBJ2-4, with 7 bases matching TRBD2. Germline assignment: CDR1 MGHDK and CDR2 SYGVNS. CDR3 size: 13 residues. J lost 8 bases, V lost 4 bases, and 5 bases had no gene match. The CDR3 reads CASSGDRGDIQYF. For the CDR3, the DNA is TGTGCCAGCAGTGGAGACCGGGGGGACATTCAGTACTTC.

The rearrangement links TRBV19 to TRBJ2-4; D might be TRBD1 (5 bases). V was cut by 10 bases and J by 6 bases, with 13 bases left in between. The CDR3 is made up of 12 amino acids. Germline CDR1 is LNHDA and CDR2 is SQIVND (reference sequence). For the CDR3, the DNA is TGTGCCACCCGGCAGGGCACAAACATTCAGTACTTC. Residues: CATRQGTNIQYF. The variable domain in full, completed from reference TRBV19 and TRBJ2-4, reads DGGITQSPKYLFRKEGQNVTLSCEQNLNHDAMYWYRQDPGQGLRLIYYSQIVNDFQKGDIAEGYSVSREKKESFPLTVTSAQKNPTAFYLCATRQGTNIQYFGAGTRLSVL.

V gene TRBV27 combines with J gene TRBJ2-3; 7 bases are a match to TRBD2. Germline V CDR1 and CDR2: MNHEY, SMNVEV (reference sequence). The V and J ends lost 7 bases and 0 bases, in that order; junction bases with no gene match: 7. The CDR3 consists of 15 residues. CDR3 residues: CASTLSGGSTDTQYF. Here the CDR3 DNA reads TGTGCCAGCACCTTGTCCGGGGGGAGCACAGATACGCAGTATTTT.

This chain links TRBV24-1 with TRBJ2-5, with TRBD2 as a possible D gene (7 bases). This CDR3 spans 16 amino acids. CDR1 KGHDR and CDR2 SFDVKD come from the germline V gene. Between the trimmed V and J ends, which lost 5 bases and 4 bases, there was a span of 19 bases. The CDR3 sequence: CATSVGGAGTLETQYF. The CDR3 region has the DNA TGTGCCACCAGTGTAGGGGGGGCCGGCACACTAGAGACCCAGTACTTC.

The chain joins TRBV6-5 to TRBJ1-1, with D uncertain. This CDR3 is 14 amino acids long. CDR1 and CDR2 (germline): MNHEY, SVGAGI. The V end lost 0 bases, the J end lost 1 base, and 6 bases lay between the germline ends. CDR3 sequence reads: CASSYSSSNTEAFF. The CDR3 DNA sequence: TGTGCCAGCAGTTACTCCAGTTCGAACACTGAAGCTTTCTTT.

The genes are TRBV9 and TRBJ1-1; tentative D call: TRBD1 (6 bases). The V gene's germline CDR1 is SGDLS and CDR2 YYNGEE. The V gene lost 0 bases and the J gene lost 5 bases, with 14 bases spanning the gap. CDR3 length: 15 residues. CDR3: CASSVGPRGGTEAFF. CDR3 nucleotide sequence: TGTGCCAGCAGCGTAGGGCCAAGGGGGGGTACTGAAGCTTTCTTT.

The chain recombines TRBV20-1 with TRBJ2-3; 7 positions agree with TRBD2. With V trimmed by 3 bases and J by 5 bases, 26 bases remained unmatched. CDR3 length: 20 amino acids. Germline lookup yields CDR1 DFQATT and CDR2 SNEGSKA (reference sequence). The CDR3 spells CSASGYGRDDLPYQGDTQYF. Here the CDR3 DNA reads TGCAGTGCTAGTGGTTATGGGAGGGACGACCTTCCCTACCAGGGAGATACGCAGTATTTT.

This clone was recorded a few times. The CDR3, as DNA: TGTGCCAGCAGGCCATCGGGGATTAACACCGGGGAGCTGTTTTTT. This sequence encodes CASRPSGINTGELFF. This chain uses TRBV7-9 with TRBJ2-2; perhaps TRBD2 as D (5 bases). Germline V gene sequence: CDR1 SEHNR, CDR2 FQNEAQ (reference sequence). The CDR3 spans 15 residues. V lost 6 bases and J lost 2, with 13 bases in between.

This chain joins TRBV6-6 and TRBJ1-2; D is perhaps TRBD1 (6 bases). Germline lookup yields CDR1 MNHNY and CDR2 SVGAGI (reference sequence). The CDR3 loop spans 14 amino acids. V lost 4 bases, J lost 8 bases, and 17 bases lay in between. This CDR3 is CASSSTTGITGYTF. Here the CDR3 DNA reads TGTGCCAGCAGTTCCACTACAGGGATAACAGGCTACACCTTC.

This chain links TRBV11-2 with TRBJ1-2; tentative D call: TRBD1 (5 bases). The germline CDR1 and CDR2 sequences are SGHAT and FQNNGV. The CDR3 totals 14 residues. The V end lost 5 bases, the J end lost 8 bases, and 18 bases lay between the germline ends. This chain's CDR3 is CASSPADSPRGYTF. The CDR3 DNA follows: TGTGCCAGCAGCCCCGCTGACAGCCCCCGGGGCTACACCTTC.

Notes on this clone: The sample has other DNA sequences that encode this CDR3 too. This sequence joins TRBV7-2 and TRBJ2-5; TRBD2 matches 9 bases. V gave up 1 base and J gave up 2 bases; unmatched junction bases: 2. CDR1 is SGHTA and CDR2 is FQGNSA in the germline V gene. This CDR3 spans 15 amino acids. The CDR3 loop is CASSLVAGGQETQYF. CDR3 nucleotide sequence: TGTGCCAGCAGCTTAGTGGCGGGGGGGCAAGAGACCCAGTACTTC.

This clone was seen just once. The chain employs TRBV6-5 and TRBJ2-3, with 9 positions matching TRBD1. The ends lost 2 bases at V and 5 bases at J; junction bases unmatched: 5. This CDR3 has 15 residues. CDR1 is MNHEY and CDR2 is SVGAGI in the germline V gene. CDR3 coding DNA: TGTGCCAGCAGTTACACAGGACAGGGGCGAGATACGCAGTATTTT. Encoded protein: CASSYTGQGRDTQYF.

This clone was recorded once. The DNA of the CDR3 is TGTGCCAGCAGTCCCACAGCCCCCCGTCCTTTAGCTAACTATGGCTACACCTTC. Its translation: CASSPTAPRPLANYGYTF. J is TRBJ1-2 and V is TRBV27, with unresolved D. CDR1 is MNHEY and CDR2 is SMNVEV in the germline V gene (reference sequence). The CDR3 is made up of 18 amino acids. Trimming left V 5 bases short and J 0 bases short, with 22 bases between.